What follows is one TCR beta chain and its context. Its cognate antigen has yet to be identified. No base quality values were provided; no much bigger clone lies one nucleotide off. Preparation of the library involved 5' RACE. Reads for this sample came from an Illumina HiSeq 2500. The second PCR ran for roughly 7 to 12 cycles and used a J-beta primer mix along with a sample-barcoded 5' primer. A template-switch 5' adaptor carrying 12 random nucleotides introduced a unique molecular identifier onto each TCR beta cDNA molecule. At least 2.5 million CDR3-containing paired-end reads were obtained from each sample. All of the RNA was converted into first-strand cDNA using the Mint cDNA synthesis kit, with a TRBC-specific oligonucleotide serving as the primer. All cDNA was treated with uracil-DNA glycosylase and then went through a first 18-cycle PCR with the universal primers M1SS and BC2_uni_R. Concerning the study's data processing: For normalization, 1 million high-quality reads were randomly selected from each sample, with every read carrying a distinct molecular identifier. Reads sharing molecular identifiers were discarded rather than binned into consensus sequences. MiTCR, with a Q25 quality threshold and the strictest error-elimination algorithm, was used for CDR3 identification, clonotype clustering and error correction. Lower-bound total TCR beta diversity was estimated with a nonparametric unseen species model using Euler transformation. TCRdb redid the processing of the public reads, applying fastp at Q25 and MiXCR, and retained in-frame beta chains. Every CDR3 protein is listed once, alongside the most common genes and DNA of its rows. The V and J calls were determined by TCRdb, not by the authors. The sample includes some 700,000 distinct CDR3 sequences, with approximately 43% observed a single time. The ten largest clones add up to more than 20% of the sample.

The sample is drawn from a study of blood T cells in healthy people across ages (dated by TCRdb to 2015 to 2017). Regarding the research as a whole: In model experiments, template switching captured roughly one uniquely barcoded TCR beta cDNA molecule for every two T cells. The study measured age-related changes in TCR beta repertoire diversity using deep sequencing normalized with unique cDNA molecular identifiers. Four age groups were formed from the donors: young (average roughly 15 years), middle-aged (just under 40), aged (more than 55) and long-lived (about 80). To avoid experimental bias, donors of different ages were distributed randomly across sequencing lanes. The study analyzed two additional independent replicas of 1 million unique cDNA reads from the same blood draw for two donors, one aged 18 to 29 and one aged 80 or older.

Broad study findings and their caveats: Observed TCR beta diversity per million T cells fell roughly linearly with age, and a significant reduction was already apparent by age around 39. A strong correlation was found between observed TCR beta diversity and the percentage of naive T cells measured by flow cytometry. Conclusive comparison of naive and antigen-experienced compartments was prevented by the profiling of bulk unsorted PBMCs. Compared with the aged group, the long-lived group had more naive CD4+ T cells, fewer expanded clones and increased TCR diversity, a pattern suggesting age selection. Estimates of total diversity based on one million sequenced T cells were considered lower bounds and underestimates. Because donor CMV infection status was unknown, age-related changes in expanded clonotypes were potentially confounded.

Systemically healthy Caucasian individuals from Russia, 35 to 50 in total and aged about 6 to 90 years, were included as donors. About 9.1 milliliters of peripheral blood were collected from each donor into EDTA-treated Vacutainer tubes. PBMCs were isolated by Ficoll-Paque density-gradient centrifugation, with at least 6 million obtained per sample. Total RNA was extracted from PBMCs with Trizol reagent, with at least 5 micrograms obtained per sample. Naive CD45RAhigh/CD27high T cell percentages were measured by flow cytometry on a PBMC aliquot from every donor. This clonotype originated in a woman in her fifties or sixties in good health. Sequencing input: blood.

In nucleotides, the sequence is TGTGCCAGCTCACCAGGTCAGCACAATGAGCAGTACTTC. Translated, this is CASSPGQHNEQYF. The chain is encoded by TRBV18 joined to TRBJ2-7; there is no confident call for the D gene. Reading the germline V gene gives CDR1 KGHSH and CDR2 LQKENI. Counted from cysteine to phenylalanine, this CDR3 has 13 amino acids. The read is trimmed to its CDR3 DNA, 39 bases read in frame from base 1. V loses 2 bases, J loses 7 bases, and the germline ends lie 12 bases apart.